Below, one T cell receptor (beta chain) is given with its context. Its antigen is not known. CD45RO-CCR7+CD27+CD95- expression identified naive CD8+ T cells. The data stem from a study of CXCR3-negative and CXCR3-positive naive CD8 T cells. General study results and limits: Naive cells used TRBV-TRBJ genes in much the same way whether CXCR3-negative or CXCR3-positive; memory cells did not. Naive cells that were CXCR3-positive had more hydrophobic TRB CDR3s (compared with CXCR3-negative naive cells). PBMCs showed partially decreased CXCR3 expression after cryopreservation, and most assays used fresh PBMCs.

The libraries of TRB cDNA were prepared using 5' RACE with UMI labels. TCRdb reprocessed the 5' RACE reads and stores each CDR3 protein as one record, lacking DNA. This repertoire includes tens of thousands of distinct CDR3 sequences. The CDR3 sequence is 14 residues long. Germline lookup yields CDR1 MNHEY and CDR2 SMNVEV (reference sequence). This sequence was found in a human donor in good health. Some clones in this sample may be carry-over from other donors' samples. Sequences were obtained from naive CXCR3+ CD8+ T cells from blood. Subset in this sample: CD45RO-CCR7+CD27+CD95- naive CD8+ T cells expressing CXCR3 (TNR3+). The chain joins TRBV27 to TRBJ1-2; TCRdb's D call, TRBD1, is unchecked because there is no DNA. The CDR3 loop reads CASSSTGADYGYTF.